This is a list of T cell receptor beta chains from one sample in a study of beta chain features in type 1 diabetes. Measured with immunoSEQ multiplex PCR; TCRdb has only the in-frame clones, and not every one. The sample records just over 600,000 clones, 15% to 17% being singletons. The sequencing input was naive CD4+ T cells from blood. These receptors were obtained from a man younger than 30 in good health. Each CDR3 is given with its conserved first and last residue. The D gene is left open where the match is weak. Where a row states a size, it is once, few, many or the class of an expanded clone; other rows omit it.

D: TRBD1; J: TRBJ2-7; V: TRBV28; size: few; CDR3: CASSSPRQGAYEQYF; DNA: TGTGCCAGCAGTTCCCCCCGACAGGGGGCCTACGAGCAGTACTTC
D: -; J: TRBJ1-2; V: TRBV28; size: -; CDR3: CASSLLQNYGYTF; DNA: TGTGCCAGCAGTTTATTACAGAACTATGGCTACACCTTC
D: -; J: TRBJ1-5; V: TRBV7-2; size: -; CDR3: CASSLSGSSNQPQHF; DNA: TGTGCCAGCAGCTTATCCGGGTCTAGCAATCAGCCCCAGCATTTT
D: -; J: TRBJ2-7; V: TRBV4-1; size: -; CDR3: CASSQVGRRTYEQYF; DNA: TGCGCCAGCAGCCAAGTAGGAAGGCGAACCTACGAGCAGTACTTC
D: -; J: TRBJ2-2; V: TRBV7-2; size: few; CDR3: CASTVLLANTGELFF; DNA: TGTGCCAGCACCGTATTGCTAGCGAACACCGGGGAGCTGTTTTTT
D: -; J: TRBJ1-1; V: TRBV5-4; size: -; CDR3: CASSATAKNTEAFF; DNA: TGTGCCAGCAGCGCGACAGCGAAGAACACTGAAGCTTTCTTT
D: TRBD1; J: TRBJ1-2; V: TRBV27; size: once; CDR3: CASGIRGNYGYTF; DNA: TGTGCCAGCGGAATCAGGGGGAACTATGGCTACACCTTC
D: TRBD1; J: TRBJ1-5; V: TRBV14; size: -; CDR3: CASSQAQGLSNQPQHF; DNA: TGTGCCAGCAGCCAGGCACAGGGGTTAAGCAATCAGCCCCAGCATTTT
D: TRBD2; J: TRBJ2-1; V: TRBV7-2; size: -; CDR3: CASSTGTSGSVSYNEQFF; DNA: TGTGCCAGCAGCACAGGGACTAGCGGGAGCGTCTCCTACAATGAGCAGTTCTTC
D: TRBD1; J: TRBJ2-5; V: TRBV10-3; size: few; CDR3: CAISGNRGAETQYF; DNA: TGTGCCATCAGTGGTAACAGGGGGGCAGAGACCCAGTACTTC
D: TRBD2; J: TRBJ2-1; V: TRBV5-1; size: -; CDR3: CASSIGTSPYYNEQFF; DNA: TGCGCCAGCAGCATCGGGACTAGCCCCTATTACAATGAGCAGTTCTTC
D: -; J: TRBJ2-1; V: TRBV9; size: few; CDR3: CASSARWKSKFSYNEQFF; DNA: TGTGCCAGCAGCGCGCGATGGAAAAGTAAGTTCTCCTACAATGAGCAGTTCTTC
D: -; J: TRBJ2-3; V: TRBV21-1; size: few; CDR3: CASSTKGPFTDTQYF; DNA: TGTGCCAGCAGCACAAAAGGTCCTTTCACAGATACGCAGTATTTT
D: -; J: TRBJ2-1; V: TRBV28; size: few; CDR3: CASSRTYNEQFF; DNA: TGTGCCAGCAGTAGGACCTACAATGAGCAGTTCTTC
D: TRBD1; J: TRBJ2-2; V: TRBV7-6; size: -; CDR3: CASSPRAGQGAPGELFF; DNA: TGTGCCAGCAGCCCAAGGGCCGGACAGGGGGCGCCCGGGGAGCTGTTTTTT
D: -; J: TRBJ1-4; V: TRBV29-1; size: few; CDR3: CSVDTGGEKLFF; DNA: TGCAGCGTGGATACGGGGGGTGAAAAACTGTTTTTT